These T cell receptor beta chains were read from a single sample in a study of T cell repertoires in cytomegalovirus infection. Using its own MiXCR run on the reads, TCRdb lists one record per CDR3 protein. Of around 750,000 distinct CDR3 sequences in the sample, about 30% are singletons; the top ten hold about an eighth. These receptors have no known antigen. This specimen consisted of cultured CD8+ T cells from PBMCs, obtained from culture after CMV antigen stimulation. All receptors come from a human donor in good health (CMV status not recorded). Some clones in this sample may be carry-over from other donors' samples. The CDR3 runs from the conserved cysteine through the conserved F or W. Fields, in order: CDR3 protein, clone size, V gene, J gene. Some rows mark clone size as missing; the rest say once, few, many or name a class of expanded clone.

CDR3aa: CASSPVTGGVKEKLFF; abundance: .; v_gene: TRBV27; j_gene: TRBJ1-4
CDR3aa: CVSSYSSYTGAGANVLTF; abundance: once; v_gene: TRBV6-8; j_gene: TRBJ2-6
CDR3aa: CASRPLRGVSQETQYF; abundance: few; v_gene: TRBV6-2/TRBV6-3; j_gene: TRBJ2-5
CDR3aa: CASSPPGLGQETQYF; abundance: few; v_gene: TRBV7-6; j_gene: TRBJ2-5
CDR3aa: CASSYLPGPLNTEAFF; abundance: .; v_gene: TRBV6-5; j_gene: TRBJ1-1
CDR3aa: CASSYSRLTGGREAFF; abundance: .; v_gene: TRBV6-6; j_gene: TRBJ1-1
CDR3aa: CASSLETTPWGGSYNEQFF; abundance: many; v_gene: TRBV7-2; j_gene: TRBJ2-1
CDR3aa: CASSLDLEQYF; abundance: .; v_gene: TRBV7-9; j_gene: TRBJ2-7
CDR3aa: CASSLAGTHEKLFF; abundance: .; v_gene: TRBV5-1; j_gene: TRBJ1-4
CDR3aa: CASSHGRAVYNEQFF; abundance: .; v_gene: TRBV6-5; j_gene: TRBJ2-1
CDR3aa: CASSLAGTSWDKHSNQPQHF; abundance: .; v_gene: TRBV5-6; j_gene: TRBJ1-5
CDR3aa: CSASYLLAGDHNEQFF; abundance: few; v_gene: TRBV20-1; j_gene: TRBJ2-1
CDR3aa: CASSNRLQGAGELFF; abundance: .; v_gene: TRBV4-1; j_gene: TRBJ2-2
CDR3aa: CASSLMGGEQETQYF; abundance: .; v_gene: TRBV5-1; j_gene: TRBJ2-5
CDR3aa: CATSRGVEGGETQYF; abundance: .; v_gene: TRBV15; j_gene: TRBJ2-5
CDR3aa: CASTKRTGELFF; abundance: .; v_gene: TRBV12-3/TRBV12-4; j_gene: TRBJ2-2
CDR3aa: CASSLGRRKETQYF; abundance: .; v_gene: TRBV13; j_gene: TRBJ2-5
CDR3aa: CASSSTGAHNEQFF; abundance: few; v_gene: TRBV7-9; j_gene: TRBJ2-1
CDR3aa: CASSFWGQGVLLDKNIQYF; abundance: few; v_gene: TRBV7-8; j_gene: TRBJ2-4
CDR3aa: CASSYANLQWSPQYF; abundance: .; v_gene: TRBV6-2/TRBV6-3; j_gene: TRBJ2-3
CDR3aa: CASSFLGLAATGELFF; abundance: many; v_gene: TRBV7-8; j_gene: TRBJ2-2
CDR3aa: CASSYLDRVSGANVLTF; abundance: .; v_gene: TRBV6-5; j_gene: TRBJ2-6
CDR3aa: CANSLTGEDEKLFF; abundance: .; v_gene: TRBV27; j_gene: TRBJ1-4
CDR3aa: CASSLGPNEQYF; abundance: few; v_gene: TRBV12-3/TRBV12-4; j_gene: TRBJ2-7
CDR3aa: CAISYGGNQPQHF; abundance: .; v_gene: TRBV6-6; j_gene: TRBJ1-5
CDR3aa: CASSLEGQPLGNEQFF; abundance: few; v_gene: TRBV7-6; j_gene: TRBJ2-1
CDR3aa: CASSLGRDRQTDTQYF; abundance: .; v_gene: TRBV28; j_gene: TRBJ2-3
CDR3aa: CASSWGAGGQETQYF; abundance: few; v_gene: TRBV27; j_gene: TRBJ2-5
CDR3aa: CATVQGNTEAFF; abundance: few; v_gene: TRBV10-3; j_gene: TRBJ1-1
CDR3aa: CASRSRSEDTDTQYF; abundance: few; v_gene: TRBV12-3/TRBV12-4; j_gene: TRBJ2-3
CDR3aa: CASSPTPGGPTDTQYF; abundance: .; v_gene: TRBV5-4; j_gene: TRBJ2-3
CDR3aa: CSARGPMSSYEQYF; abundance: .; v_gene: TRBV20-1; j_gene: TRBJ2-7
CDR3aa: CANVRDSVNYGYTF; abundance: .; v_gene: TRBV12-3/TRBV12-4; j_gene: TRBJ1-2
CDR3aa: CASSSKGHSYEQYF; abundance: few; v_gene: TRBV27; j_gene: TRBJ2-7
CDR3aa: CAISESGGQPQHF; abundance: .; v_gene: TRBV10-3; j_gene: TRBJ1-5
CDR3aa: CASSLAAVRPNTEAFF; abundance: .; v_gene: TRBV5-1; j_gene: TRBJ1-1
CDR3aa: CSARDRTRRNYGYTF; abundance: few; v_gene: TRBV20-1; j_gene: TRBJ1-2
CDR3aa: CASSQDQGQGEETQYF; abundance: few; v_gene: TRBV4-1; j_gene: TRBJ2-5
CDR3aa: CASSLLGGLAKNIQYF; abundance: few; v_gene: TRBV27; j_gene: TRBJ2-4
CDR3aa: CASSTPSPYREDNGELFF; abundance: once; v_gene: TRBV18; j_gene: TRBJ2-2
CDR3aa: CASSYSGLAYNEQFF; abundance: .; v_gene: TRBV6-6; j_gene: TRBJ2-1
CDR3aa: CASSPQGGQQPQHF; abundance: .; v_gene: TRBV4-1; j_gene: TRBJ1-5